Presented here are 4 T cell receptor beta chains from one specimen sequenced in a study of human T cells and chemical hapten exposure. TCRdb redid the calling of the RACE reads with MiXCR, one entry per CDR3 protein. This table has roughly 39,000 distinct CDR3 sequences, about 13% appearing once. Time point described: patch test 3, about 24 weeks after DPC sensitization. Treatment given: therapeutic diphenylcyclopropenone sensitization with weekly scalp DPC. Whole blood, unfractionated, served as the material for total RNA extraction. The sample in question was whole blood, obtained in connection with sensitization to the hapten diphenylcyclopropenone (DPC). The receptors were gathered from a woman aged 35 to 49 with alopecia areata. Some clones in this sample may be carry-over from other donors' samples.

The chain has TRBV10-2 and TRBJ2-1, with a possible D match to TRBD2 (7 bases). The length of the CDR3 is 13 residues. CDR1 WSHSY and CDR2 SAAADI come from the germline V gene. The CDR3 DNA is TGCGCAATAGGAGGGGGGGTTTACAATGAGCAGTTCTTC. Translating gives CAIGGGVYNEQFF.

The V and J genes are TRBV4-2 and TRBJ2-1; 8 bases match TRBD1. Germline trimming cut 1 base from V and 7 bases from J; bases unmatched to any gene: 12. The germline V gene has CDR1 LGHNA and CDR2 YNFKEQ. There are 17 residues in the CDR3. CDR3 sequence: CASSQGQTGAAGNEQFF. The CDR3 DNA reads TGTGCCAGCAGCCAAGGCCAGACAGGGGCCGCGGGGAATGAGCAGTTCTTC.

As concerns this clonotype: Just one base apart from a much larger clone, this may be a read error. CDR3 protein: CASSLWAAKSGEQYF. CDR3 coding DNA: TGTGCCAGCAGCTTATGGGCCGCTAAATCGGGAGAGCAGTACTTC. The chain is built from TRBV7-9 and TRBJ2-7; weak D call: TRBD2 (5 bases). CDR1 and CDR2 from the germline V gene are SEHNR and FQNEAQ (reference sequence). Trimming cost V 2 bases and J 7 bases, with 18 bases left between them. The CDR3 spans 15 residues.

The V and J genes are TRBV29-1 and TRBJ2-5; D could derive from TRBD1 or TRBD2 (5 bases each). From germline, CDR1 is SQVTM and CDR2 ANQGSEA. V lost 4 bases and J 4 bases, leaving 13 bases between the germline ends. The CDR3 length is 13 residues. CDR3 region: CSVAGTGRETQYF. CDR3 coding DNA: TGCAGCGTTGCGGGGACGGGGCGAGAGACCCAGTACTTC.